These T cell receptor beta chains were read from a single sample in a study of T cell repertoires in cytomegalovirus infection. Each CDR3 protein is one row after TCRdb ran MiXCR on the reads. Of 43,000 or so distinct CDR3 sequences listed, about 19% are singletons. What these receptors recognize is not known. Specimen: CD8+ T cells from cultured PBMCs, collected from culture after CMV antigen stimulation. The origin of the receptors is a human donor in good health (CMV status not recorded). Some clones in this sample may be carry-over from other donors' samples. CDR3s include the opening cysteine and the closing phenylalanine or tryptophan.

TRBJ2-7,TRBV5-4,CASSLSWTGYDEQYF
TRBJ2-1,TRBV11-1,CASSSRLAGGPGQFF
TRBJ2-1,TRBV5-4,CASSLGQVNEQFF
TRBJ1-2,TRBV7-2,CASSLAASFRRNYGYTF
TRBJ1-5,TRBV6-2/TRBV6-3,CASSYAAGDQPQHF
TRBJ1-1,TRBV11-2,CASSSRPQGADTEAFF
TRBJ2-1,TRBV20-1,CSATGAGGSYNEQFF
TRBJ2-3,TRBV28,CASRDRQDLTDTQYF
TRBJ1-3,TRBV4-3,CASSQHEGKTIYF
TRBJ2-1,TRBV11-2,CASSSWTGGTYNEQFF
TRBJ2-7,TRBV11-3,CASSPVGAEQYF
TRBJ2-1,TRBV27,CASSPDPWDNEQFF
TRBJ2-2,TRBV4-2,CASEAAGELFF
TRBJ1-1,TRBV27,CASSSTGGIEAFF
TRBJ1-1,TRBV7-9,CASSSLPGGMGARGTEAFF
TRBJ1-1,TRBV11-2,CASSLLQGMNTEAFF
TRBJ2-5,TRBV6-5,CASSYSNQGIGGSWSLKETQYF
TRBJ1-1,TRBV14,CASAGQGDTEAFF
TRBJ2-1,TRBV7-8,CASSLVAGIINEQFF
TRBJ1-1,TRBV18,CASSEANTEAFF
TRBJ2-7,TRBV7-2,CASSPLALSSYEQYF
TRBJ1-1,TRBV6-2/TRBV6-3,CASSRTGNEAFF
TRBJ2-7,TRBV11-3,CASSLGLAGGQYF
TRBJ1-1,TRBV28,CASSVRPGQGETEAFF
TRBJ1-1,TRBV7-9,CASSFRSVMNTEAFF
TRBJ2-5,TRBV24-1,CATSDSRDTHQETQYF
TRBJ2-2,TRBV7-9,CASRGGTGVSNTGELFF
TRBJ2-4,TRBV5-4,CASSLTGVAKNIQYF
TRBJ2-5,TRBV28,CASSLTLTGSDKETQYF
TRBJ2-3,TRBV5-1,CASSLDGTGNKGTDTQYF
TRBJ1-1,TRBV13,CASSLGRGRSEAFF
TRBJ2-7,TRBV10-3,CATSGTSEHEQYF
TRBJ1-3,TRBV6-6,CASSQLPGTTPGNTIYF
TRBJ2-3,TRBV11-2,CASSLEGGGAADTQYF
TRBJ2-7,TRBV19,CASSVRSYYEQYF
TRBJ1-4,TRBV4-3,CASSQDRSAGANEKLFF
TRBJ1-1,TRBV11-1,CASSLGQVVEAFF
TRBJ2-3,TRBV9,CASSSGRGDTQYF
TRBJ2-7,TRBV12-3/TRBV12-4,CASSFGFGYEQYF
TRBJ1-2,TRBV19,CASSGDRGRYGYTF
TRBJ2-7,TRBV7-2,CASSLGRGLRYEQYF
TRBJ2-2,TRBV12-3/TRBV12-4,CASRGALPGELFF
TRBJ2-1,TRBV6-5,CASSLAGDAYNEQFF
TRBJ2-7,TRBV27,CASSIPWGQGYYEQYF
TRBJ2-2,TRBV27,CASSLFLGGTGELFF
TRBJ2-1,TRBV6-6,CASSLGSVDEQFF
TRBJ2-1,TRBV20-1,CSAYIAGTSGINEQFF
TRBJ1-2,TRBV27,CASSSFDRVEGYTF
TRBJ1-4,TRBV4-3,CASSQDGGFYEKLFF
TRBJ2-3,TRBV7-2,CASSRGGGRADTQYF
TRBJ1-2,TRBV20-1,CSAQGAGLYGYTF
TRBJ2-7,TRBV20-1,CSARNDRESYEQYF
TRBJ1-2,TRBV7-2,CASSLTTSKPQYGYTF
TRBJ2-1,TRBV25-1,CASSEWGTSDHNEQFF
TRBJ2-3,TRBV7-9,CASSGATAFLSSTDTQYF